One T cell receptor beta chain is described in this entry. This sample was taken from a study of T-cell memory formation after mild COVID-19. TCRdb re-derived calls from the 5' RACE reads in MiXCR, one entry per CDR3 protein. The top ten hold 21% of the sample, which has some 300,000 distinct CDR3 sequences, 20% seen once. CDR1 and CDR2 (germline): SGHTA, FQGNSA. The CDR3 has 15 residues. V was pared by 1 base and J by 0 bases, with 7 bases between. Sequencing used PBMCs or a T cell subset sorted from them (not recorded which). The TCR was taken from a man between 18 and 29 years old who had mild COVID-19 (a few samples of this study predate the infection). Cell type and time point are not known. The J gene is TRBJ1-3, the V gene TRBV7-2; no clear D gene. The DNA of the CDR3 is TGTGCCAGCAGCTTAGAAGCGACCTCTGGAAACACCATATATTTT. This gives the protein CASSLEATSGNTIYF.